This is a list of T cell receptor beta chains from one sample in a study of a mutant IDH1 vaccine in newly diagnosed glioma. Some clones are missing from TCRdb's copy, which holds only in-frame ones; the method was immunoSEQ multiplex PCR. The sample carries around 54,000 clones, roughly nine tenths recorded once. What these receptors recognize is not known. Material: PBMCs, obtained from a glioma patient whose treatment included an IDH1 peptide vaccine. The receptors were gathered from a man aged 40-49 years with glioma. Each CDR3 is given with its conserved first and last residue. Each record gives: clone size, D gene, CDR3 length, J gene, V gene, CDR3 DNA, CDR3 protein. The D gene is left open where the match is weak. Some rows mark clone size as missing; the rest say once, few, many or name a class of expanded clone.

abundance: .
d_gene: .
len: 13
j_gene: TRBJ1-3
v_gene: TRBV6-5
CDR3nt: TGTGCCAGCAGTCTAGCAGGACGGGACACCATATATTTT
CDR3aa: CASSLAGRDTIYF

abundance: .
d_gene: .
len: 14
j_gene: TRBJ1-1
v_gene: TRBV5-4
CDR3nt: TGTGCCAGCAGCCGCCAGGTTTTGAACACTGAAGCTTTCTTT
CDR3aa: CASSRQVLNTEAFF

abundance: .
d_gene: .
len: 15
j_gene: TRBJ1-1
v_gene: TRBV18
CDR3nt: TGTGCCAGCTCACCTCGACTTGTCGGTAACACTGAAGCTTTCTTT
CDR3aa: CASSPRLVGNTEAFF

abundance: .
d_gene: TRBD1
len: 17
j_gene: TRBJ1-2
v_gene: TRBV7-9
CDR3nt: TGTGCCAGCAGCTTAAACTCCGGGACCCAGGGGGTTCGTGGCTACACCTTC
CDR3aa: CASSLNSGTQGVRGYTF

abundance: .
d_gene: TRBD1
len: 13
j_gene: TRBJ2-5
v_gene: TRBV7-2
CDR3nt: TGTGCCAGCAGCTCGACAGGGGAAGAGACCCAGTACTTC
CDR3aa: CASSSTGEETQYF

abundance: .
d_gene: TRBD2
len: 16
j_gene: TRBJ2-1
v_gene: TRBV9
CDR3nt: TGTGCCAGCAGCGGAAGACTAGCGGGAGAAGTCGATGAGCAGTTCTTC
CDR3aa: CASSGRLAGEVDEQFF

abundance: .
d_gene: .
len: 14
j_gene: TRBJ2-3
v_gene: TRBV6-6
CDR3nt: TGTGCCAGCAGGAGGACGCGGAATACAGATACGCAGTATTTT
CDR3aa: CASRRTRNTDTQYF

abundance: .
d_gene: .
len: 16
j_gene: TRBJ2-2
v_gene: TRBV11-2
CDR3nt: TGTGCCAGCAGCTTATCTGGCACCCGGGGCACCGGGGAGCTGTTTTTT
CDR3aa: CASSLSGTRGTGELFF

abundance: .
d_gene: TRBD2
len: 16
j_gene: TRBJ2-5
v_gene: TRBV10-2
CDR3nt: TGCGCCAGCAGTGATCGGACTAGCGGGAGCCAAGAGACCCAGTACTTC
CDR3aa: CASSDRTSGSQETQYF

abundance: .
d_gene: .
len: 16
j_gene: TRBJ1-5
v_gene: TRBV9
CDR3nt: TGTGCCAGCAGCGTAGGAGGCCAGGGTGGGAATCAGCCCCAGCATTTT
CDR3aa: CASSVGGQGGNQPQHF

abundance: .
d_gene: .
len: 15
j_gene: TRBJ1-4
v_gene: TRBV5-1
CDR3nt: TGCGCCAGCAGCGGAATGGGGACGGTGAATGAAAAACTGTTTTTT
CDR3aa: CASSGMGTVNEKLFF

abundance: .
d_gene: TRBD2
len: 12
j_gene: TRBJ2-2
v_gene: TRBV12-5
CDR3nt: TGTGCTAGTGGGCGGGAGACCGGGGAGCTGTTTTTT
CDR3aa: CASGRETGELFF

abundance: .
d_gene: .
len: 14
j_gene: TRBJ2-7
v_gene: TRBV7-2
CDR3nt: TGTGCCAGCAGCTTAGATGGGGGGGCGGGTGAGCAGTACTTC
CDR3aa: CASSLDGGAGEQYF

abundance: once
d_gene: .
len: 15
j_gene: TRBJ1-2
v_gene: TRBV5-1
CDR3nt: TGCGCCAGCAGCTTGGGCCTGGCGGCGAGCTATGGCTACACCTTC
CDR3aa: CASSLGLAASYGYTF

abundance: .
d_gene: .
len: 16
j_gene: TRBJ2-1
v_gene: TRBV14
CDR3nt: TGTGCCAGCAGCCCAGGGGGACTAGTGGGGCTCAATGAGCAGTTCTTC
CDR3aa: CASSPGGLVGLNEQFF

abundance: .
d_gene: .
len: 14
j_gene: TRBJ2-7
v_gene: TRBV7-9
CDR3nt: TGTGCCAGCAGCTTAGTAGCACAGTCGGAAGAGCAGTACTTC
CDR3aa: CASSLVAQSEEQYF

abundance: .
d_gene: .
len: 14
j_gene: TRBJ2-6
v_gene: TRBV27
CDR3nt: TGTGCCAGCAGAGTAGGGTCCGGGGCCAACGTCCTGACTTTC
CDR3aa: CASRVGSGANVLTF

abundance: .
d_gene: TRBD2
len: 12
j_gene: TRBJ2-7
v_gene: TRBV6-6
CDR3nt: TGTGCCGAGGGTGCGGGGGTCTACGAGCAGTACTTC
CDR3aa: CAEGAGVYEQYF

abundance: .
d_gene: TRBD2
len: 16
j_gene: TRBJ2-1
v_gene: TRBV5-6
CDR3nt: TGTGCCAGCAGTAATCTAGCGGGAGTCTCCTACAATGAGCAGTTCTTC
CDR3aa: CASSNLAGVSYNEQFF

abundance: .
d_gene: .
len: 16
j_gene: TRBJ2-2
v_gene: TRBV9
CDR3nt: TGTGCCAGCAGCGTAGGGCGGGAAGGTGGCGGCGGGGAGCTGTTTTTT
CDR3aa: CASSVGREGGGGELFF